This T cell receptor (beta chain) was captured by sequencing in a study of OX40 agonist ivuxolimab in advanced cancers. Background for the entire study: Ivuxolimab, which targeted the costimulatory receptor OX40 (CD134), was an agonistic, fully human IgG2 monoclonal antibody. Of the approximately 50 patients in dose escalation, about 19 had hepatocellular carcinoma, some 15 had melanoma, 9 had renal cell carcinoma and 9 had head and neck cancer. The purpose of peripheral TCRbeta sequencing was to test whether ivuxolimab changed TCR sequence diversity and led to clonal T-cell expansion. Intravenous ivuxolimab was administered to patients every 2 weeks at six dose levels: 0.01, 0.1, 0.3, 1.5, 3 and 10 mg/kg. Patients were allowed to have had prior anti-PD-1, anti-PD-L1 or anti-CTLA-4 therapy, and approximately 37% of the dose-escalation patients had been treated with checkpoint inhibitors. Three dose-escalation patients achieved partial responses, one with hepatocellular carcinoma and two with cutaneous melanoma. The monotherapy dose-escalation portion (N ≈ 50 patients) of the phase I ivuxolimab trial is reported in the paper. A male proportion of around 80% and a mean age of about 60 years, ranging from about 20 to 80, were recorded for the dose-escalation cohort.

In the case of this clone: Its antigen is not yet known. No qualities accompany the bases; no much larger clone lies one base away.

The study at large found these results: After ivuxolimab, expanded clones were on average more numerous among CD8+ T cells than among CD4+ T cells. At doses of 0.1 to 3.0 mg/kg, clonal expansion of both CD4+ and CD8+ T cells in blood was seen between baseline and week 6. Which antigens the clonally expanded peripheral T cells were specific for was not determined. In the 0.1-3.0 mg/kg groups, partial responders had among the lowest normalized peripheral clonal expansion, particularly in CD8+ T cells. Low levels of normalized T-cell clonal expansion were also seen in some nonresponding patients.

V drops 3 bases and J drops 2 bases, leaving 10 bases in between. Measured from the cysteine to the phenylalanine, the CDR3 is 14 residues long. Left in the record is the CDR3 DNA by itself, 42 bases read in frame from the first base. The germline V gene encodes CDR1 SEHNR and CDR2 FQNEAQ (reference sequence). Genomic DNA was extracted from sorted cells for sequencing of the TCRbeta CDR3 region. The immunoSEQ Assay was used to sequence the TCRbeta CDR3 regions. TCRdb mirrors the immuneACCESS table, restricted to in-frame sequences. Some clones are absent from its copies; in checked studies, under half trace to an unresolved V gene, and the reason for the others is unknown. Across this sample there are about 100,000 clones, with around 89% seen only once. About 0.17% of the sample is in the top ten clones. The trial excluded patients who had a history of autoimmune disease or were on systemic immunosuppression. Peripheral blood for TCR sequencing was drawn from every dose cohort at baseline, at cycle 4 day 1 and at cycle 7 day 1. The samples were taken from a phase I, first-in-human, multicenter, open-label dose-escalation trial of ivuxolimab. Adults with locally advanced or metastatic melanoma, renal cell carcinoma, hepatocellular carcinoma or head and neck squamous cell carcinoma were enrolled in the trial. Before TCR sequencing, CD4+ T cells and CD8+ T cells were sorted from peripheral blood as separate populations.

This TCR was recovered from an adult with an advanced solid tumor such as melanoma, head and neck, liver or kidney cancer. Sequences were derived from CD4+ or CD8+ T cells sorted from blood, sampled in a trial of the OX40 agonist ivuxolimab. The chain joins TRBV7-9 to TRBJ2-5, with the D segment identity uncertain. The encoded CDR3 is CASSFRDGQETQYF. The nucleotide sequence is TGTGCCAGCAGCTTCCGTGACGGACAAGAGACCCAGTACTTC.